Shown below are 4 T cell receptor beta chains from a single sample sequenced in a study of T cell clones after liver transplantation (dated 2019 in TCRdb). Receptors were amplified or captured by the immunoSEQ multiplex PCR assay. TCRdb stores this immuneACCESS table with in-frame sequences only. Part of the clones is absent; in the studies checked, under half of the shortfall reflects unresolved V genes, and no reason is known for the rest. The sample yields some 70,000 clones; roughly 90% were counted once. Of the sample, roughly 2.7% falls within the top ten clones. Per the publication, the time point label means: pre-transplant. Sequencing used CD4+ T cells from blood, obtained before liver transplant. Receptors were obtained from a human donor who received a liver transplant.

V usage is TRBV19 and J usage is TRBJ2-7; 8 nucleotides match TRBD2. The CDR3 has 14 amino acids. The V gene end was trimmed by 6 bases and the J gene end by 2 bases; junction bases not matched to a gene: 6. Germline V lookup: CDR1 LNHDA, CDR2 SQIVND (reference sequence). CDR3 region: CASRVAGTAYEQYF. In DNA, the CDR3 is TGTGCCAGTAGGGTAGCGGGAACGGCCTACGAGCAGTACTTC.

V usage is TRBV19 and J usage is TRBJ2-2, with a weak D call TRBD1 (6 bases). The V and J ends lost 5 bases and 3 bases respectively, with 10 bases between them. This CDR3 comprises 14 residues. Germline V gene lookup returns CDR1 LNHDA and CDR2 SQIVND (reference sequence). The CDR3: CASSETGYTGELFF. CDR3 nucleotides: TGTGCCAGTAGTGAAACAGGGTACACCGGGGAGCTGTTTTTT.

This chain links TRBV28 with TRBJ2-2, with a tentative D call TRBD2 (6 bases). The V end lost 4 bases, the J end lost 6 bases, and 15 bases lay between the germline ends. Germline loops: CDR1 MDHEN, CDR2 SYDVKM. This CDR3 region has 15 residues. The CDR3 spells CASSSFGRGAGELFF. The CDR3 nucleotides read TGTGCCAGCAGTTCCTTCGGGAGAGGTGCCGGGGAGCTGTTTTTT.

The chain employs TRBV28 and TRBJ2-3; D ambiguous. The CDR3 totals 12 residues. CDR1 MDHEN and CDR2 SYDVKM come from the germline V gene. Trimming pared 6 bases from V and 9 bases from J, leaving 13 bases between. The CDR3 loop reads CASSSTHQTQYF. CDR3 nucleotide sequence: TGTGCCAGCAGCTCGACTCATCAAACGCAGTATTTT.